This T cell receptor beta chain stems from a study of T cell responses to AZD1222 COVID-19 vaccine. General observations from the study: Spike-specific TCR breadth rose after two AZD1222 doses, and depth rose as well.

TCRdb keeps only in-frame clones here, not all; method: immunoSEQ multiplex PCR. The sample gives 60,000 to 85,000 clones, 88% of which show up once; 4% to 5.5% is in the top ten. A note on this clone: As yet, its antigen is unknown.

The length of the CDR3 is 12 residues. V dropped 3 bases and J dropped 6 bases, with 8 bases sitting between them. The TCR sequence derives from an adult who received the MenACWY meningococcal vaccine as a control. Material: peripheral blood, obtained 28 days after the second dose of the MenACWY control vaccine. This sequence joins TRBV12-3 or TRBV12-4 and TRBJ1-2, with D tentatively TRBD1 (5 bases). The CDR3 reads CASSFGANGYTF. The CDR3 DNA reads TGTGCCAGCAGTTTTGGGGCCAATGGCTACACCTTC.